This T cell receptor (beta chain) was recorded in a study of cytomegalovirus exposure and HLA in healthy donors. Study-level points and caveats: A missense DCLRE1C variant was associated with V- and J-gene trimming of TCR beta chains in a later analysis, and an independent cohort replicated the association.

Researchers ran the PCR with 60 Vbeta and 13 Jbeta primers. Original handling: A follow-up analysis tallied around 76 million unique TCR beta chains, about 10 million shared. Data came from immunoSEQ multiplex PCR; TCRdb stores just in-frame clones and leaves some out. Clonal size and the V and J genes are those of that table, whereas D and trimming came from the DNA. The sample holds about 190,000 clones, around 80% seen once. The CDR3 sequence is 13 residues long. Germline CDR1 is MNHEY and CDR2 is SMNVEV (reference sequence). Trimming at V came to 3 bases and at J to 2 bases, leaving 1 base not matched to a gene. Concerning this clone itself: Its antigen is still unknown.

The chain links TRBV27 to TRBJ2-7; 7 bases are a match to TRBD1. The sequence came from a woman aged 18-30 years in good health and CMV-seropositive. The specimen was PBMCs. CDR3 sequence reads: CASSLGQTYEQYF. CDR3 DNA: TGTGCCAGCAGTTTGGGACAGACCTACGAGCAGTACTTC.